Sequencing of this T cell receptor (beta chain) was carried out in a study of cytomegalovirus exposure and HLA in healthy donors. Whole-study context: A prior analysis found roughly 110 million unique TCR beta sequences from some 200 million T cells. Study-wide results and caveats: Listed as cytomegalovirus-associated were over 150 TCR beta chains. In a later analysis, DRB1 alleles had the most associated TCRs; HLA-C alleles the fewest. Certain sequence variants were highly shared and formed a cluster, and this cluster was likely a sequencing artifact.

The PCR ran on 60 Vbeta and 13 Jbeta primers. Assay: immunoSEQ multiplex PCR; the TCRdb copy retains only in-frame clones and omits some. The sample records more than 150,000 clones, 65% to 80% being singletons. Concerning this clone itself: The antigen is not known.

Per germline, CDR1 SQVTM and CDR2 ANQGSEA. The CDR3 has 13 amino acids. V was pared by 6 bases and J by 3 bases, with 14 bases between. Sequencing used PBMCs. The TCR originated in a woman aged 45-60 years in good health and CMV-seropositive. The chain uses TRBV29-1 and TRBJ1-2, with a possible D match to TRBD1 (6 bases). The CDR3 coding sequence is TGCAGCGTCGTTCGGGGGGCTGACTATGGCTACACCTTC. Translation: CSVVRGADYGYTF. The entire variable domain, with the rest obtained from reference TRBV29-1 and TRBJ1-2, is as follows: SAVISQKPSRDICQRGTSLTIQCQVDSQVTMMFWYRQQPGQSLTLIATANQGSEATYESGFVIDKFPISRPNLTFSTLTVSNMSPEDSSIYLCSVVRGADYGYTFGSGTRLTVV.